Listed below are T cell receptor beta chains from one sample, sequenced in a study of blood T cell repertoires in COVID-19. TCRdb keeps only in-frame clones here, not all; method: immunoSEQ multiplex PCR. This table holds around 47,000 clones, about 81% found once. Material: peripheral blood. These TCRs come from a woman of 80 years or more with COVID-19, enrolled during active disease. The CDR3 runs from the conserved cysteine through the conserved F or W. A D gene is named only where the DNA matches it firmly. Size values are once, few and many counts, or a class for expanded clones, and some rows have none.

TGTGCCAGCAGCCAAGGCGGGATGAGGGGCCGCTACGAGCAGTACTTC CASSQGGMRGRYEQYF 16 TRBJ2-7 - TRBV3-1/TRBV3-2 -
TGTGCCAGCAGCCCCATCGGCAGGCCATCCTACAATGAGCAGTTCTTC CASSPIGRPSYNEQFF 16 TRBJ2-1 - TRBV6-6 -
TGTGCCTGGAGTGTTCCAACCGGGACTAGCGGGAGAATCGCTGGGGAGCTGTTTTTC CAWSVPTGTSGRIAGELFF 19 TRBJ2-2 - TRBV30 TRBD2
TGCGCCAGCAGCTTGCAGTACACCGGGGAGCTGTTTTTT CASSLQYTGELFF 13 TRBJ2-2 once TRBV5-1 -
TGTGCCAGTTATGGACAGGGCCTGACATTT CASYGQGLTF 10 TRBJ1-1 - TRBV19 TRBD1
TGTGCCAGCAGTATCGGACAGGATGAAGCTTTCTTT CASSIGQDEAFF 12 TRBJ1-1 - TRBV6-5 TRBD1
TGTGCCAGCAGCTTAGCACAGGGGGGTGAAAAACTGTTTTTT CASSLAQGGEKLFF 14 TRBJ1-4 - TRBV7-9 TRBD1
TGTGCCAGCAGCCAAGCTGGACTAGTCAACGAGCAGTACTTC CASSQAGLVNEQYF 14 TRBJ2-7 - TRBV14 TRBD2
TGTGCCAGCAGTGAAGACAGGGGGGACAATCAGCCCCAGCATTTT CASSEDRGDNQPQHF 15 TRBJ1-5 - TRBV2 TRBD1
TGTGCCAGCAGCTCCAGGACTAGCGGAGAATACAATGAGCAGTTCTTC CASSSRTSGEYNEQFF 16 TRBJ2-1 - TRBV7-9 TRBD2
TGCGCCAGCAGCCCAACCCCGGACAGGGTCTCCTACGAGCAGTACTTC CASSPTPDRVSYEQYF 16 TRBJ2-7 - TRBV5-1 TRBD1
TGCGCCAGCAGCCACGGTCTTACAGGGGCGGGCAATCAGCCCCAGCATTTT CASSHGLTGAGNQPQHF 17 TRBJ1-5 - TRBV4-1 TRBD1
TGCGCCAGCAGCCGCCAACCGGCTTCGGGGTACAATGAGCAGTTCTTC CASSRQPASGYNEQFF 16 TRBJ2-1 - TRBV5-1 -
TGTGCCAGCACCCTAATGTCGGGACTGGGGGGAATTTACAATGAGCAGTTCTTC CASTLMSGLGGIYNEQFF 18 TRBJ2-1 once TRBV11-2 -
TGTGCCAGCTCCCAGAGCAGCGGGGCATTCACAGATACGCAGTATTTT CASSQSSGAFTDTQYF 16 TRBJ2-3 - TRBV18 TRBD2
TGTGCCAGCCAGGGATTAGCCAAAAACATTCAGTACTTC CASQGLAKNIQYF 13 TRBJ2-4 - TRBV7-9 -
TGCGCCAGCAGCGGAGGACTAAATCTTTACGAGCAGTACTTC CASSGGLNLYEQYF 14 TRBJ2-7 - TRBV5-1 -
TGTGCCACAGCAGGGGGACAGGGACGGAGTGGCTACACCTTC CATAGGQGRSGYTF 14 TRBJ1-2 - TRBV7-9 TRBD1
TGTGCCAGCAGAACGACAGGGGGCCACAATGAGCAGTTCTTC CASRTTGGHNEQFF 14 TRBJ2-1 - TRBV21-1 -
TGTGCCATCAGTGGGGACAGGCCCCTCCAAAAGACCCAGTACTTC CAISGDRPLQKTQYF 15 TRBJ2-5 - TRBV10-3 TRBD1
TGTGCCAGCAGCACAACAGGGGGCCTAGGCTACACCTTC CASSTTGGLGYTF 13 TRBJ1-2 once TRBV28 TRBD1
TGCGCCAGCAGCTCCCCGGGACAGGGGAATTCACCCCTCCACTTT CASSSPGQGNSPLHF 15 TRBJ1-6 - TRBV5-1 TRBD1
TGTGCCAGCAGCCGACAGGGGACGGACGAGCAGTACTTC CASSRQGTDEQYF 13 TRBJ2-7 - TRBV21-1 -
TGTGCCAGTAGTACGGGAGTGGGCAATCAGCCCCAGCATTTT CASSTGVGNQPQHF 14 TRBJ1-5 - TRBV19 -
TGTGCCAGCAGCCCCTCAGGGGACACTGAAGCTTTCTTT CASSPSGDTEAFF 13 TRBJ1-1 - TRBV7-8 -
TGTGCCAGCAGCTTAGTATCAGCGGGAGGAGGGACCCAGTACTTC CASSLVSAGGGTQYF 15 TRBJ2-5 - TRBV7-2 TRBD2
TGTGCCATCAGTGAGTCGCCGACTCTCTACGAGCAGTACTTC CAISESPTLYEQYF 14 TRBJ2-7 once TRBV10-3 -
TGTGCCAGCAGCTTCACACCCGGGACAGGGCCTGTGGATACGCAGTATTTT CASSFTPGTGPVDTQYF 17 TRBJ2-3 - TRBV11-2 TRBD1
TGTGCCAGCAGCCAAGGGGCCAACCTGGGTGAAAAACTGTTTTTT CASSQGANLGEKLFF 15 TRBJ1-4 - TRBV4-2 -
TGTGCCAGCAGTTTATTAGGAGGGGGGGGTCAGCCCCAGCATTTT CASSLLGGGGQPQHF 15 TRBJ1-5 - TRBV28 -
TGCGCCAGCAGCTTGGAACTAGCGGGACCCCAAGAGACCCAGTACTTC CASSLELAGPQETQYF 16 TRBJ2-5 - TRBV5-1 TRBD2
TGTGCCAGCAGGACAGATACCTATAATTCACCCCTCCACTTT CASRTDTYNSPLHF 14 TRBJ1-6 - TRBV6-5 -
TGTGCCAGCAGCTTGGAACTAGCGGGACTCACCGGGGAGCTGTTTTTT CASSLELAGLTGELFF 16 TRBJ2-2 - TRBV5-4 TRBD2
TGTGCCAGTAGTATAGTCGACAGGGGACAGCCCCAGCATTTT CASSIVDRGQPQHF 14 TRBJ1-5 - TRBV19 TRBD1
TGTGCCAGCAGCCGAAATCAGGGGGCGGTGACTGAAGCTTTCTTT CASSRNQGAVTEAFF 15 TRBJ1-1 many TRBV7-3 TRBD1
TGTGCCAGCTCACCATCAGGGCCCTATGGCTACACCTTC CASSPSGPYGYTF 13 TRBJ1-2 - TRBV18 -
TGTGCCAGCAGCGTCGGGACTCGGGATGGCTACACCTTC CASSVGTRDGYTF 13 TRBJ1-2 - TRBV5-8 -
TGTGCCAGCAGCGTAGAACTAGCGGTTTACAATGAGCAGTTCTTC CASSVELAVYNEQFF 15 TRBJ2-1 - TRBV9 TRBD2
TGTGCCAGCAGCTTAGCGGCATATGGCTACACCTTC CASSLAAYGYTF 12 TRBJ1-2 - TRBV7-9 -
TGTGCCAGCGGGGAAGGGGCAGGGGCTAACTATGGCTACACCTTC CASGEGAGANYGYTF 15 TRBJ1-2 - TRBV28 -
TGTGCCACCAGTAAAACCGAGAGCGGGAACTCCTACAATGAGCAGTTCTTC CATSKTESGNSYNEQFF 17 TRBJ2-1 - TRBV24-1 TRBD2
TGTGCCAGCAGCTTGGCGAGTAACCGTGATGATAGCAATCAGCCCCAGCATTTT CASSLASNRDDSNQPQHF 18 TRBJ1-5 - TRBV5-5 -
TGTGCCGCACAGGGCCCCTACGAGCAGTACTTC CAAQGPYEQYF 11 TRBJ2-7 - TRBV2 -
TGCAGTGCTAGCAGCTACGAGCAGTACTTC CSASSYEQYF 10 TRBJ2-7 - TRBV20-1 -
TGTGCCAGCAGCTTAAGGTCCCTGGAGGATGCCAAAAACATTCAGTACTTC CASSLRSLEDAKNIQYF 17 TRBJ2-4 - TRBV7-3 -
TGTGCCAGCTCCCAAGCGGACAGGGGGCATGACGTCCACTTT CASSQADRGHDVHF 14 TRBJ1-6 - TRBV18 TRBD1
TGTGCCAGCAGCCTGACGCGGGGGTGGTCTGGGGCCAACGTCCTGACTTTC CASSLTRGWSGANVLTF 17 TRBJ2-6 - TRBV27 TRBD2
TGTGCCAGCAGCTCCGGACTAGCGGGAGCAGATACGCAGTATTTT CASSSGLAGADTQYF 15 TRBJ2-3 - TRBV7-2 TRBD2
TGCAGCGTCCCAGGGGGCCTTGGAGCCAACGTCCTGACTTTC CSVPGGLGANVLTF 14 TRBJ2-6 - TRBV29-1 TRBD1
TGTGCCAGCGGGGGACAGGGGGGAGAAGAGACCCAGTACTTC CASGGQGGEETQYF 14 TRBJ2-5 - TRBV6-5 TRBD1
TGTGCCAGTACCAGTGGGGCAAACTCCTACGAGCAGTACTTC CASTSGANSYEQYF 14 TRBJ2-7 - TRBV19 -
TGTGCCAGCAGACACAGGTTCTCTCAGCCCCAGCATTTT CASRHRFSQPQHF 13 TRBJ1-5 - TRBV2 -
TGTGCCAGCAGCTGGACTAGCGGGAACTCCTACGAGCAGTACTTC CASSWTSGNSYEQYF 15 TRBJ2-7 - TRBV3-1/TRBV3-2 TRBD2
TGTGCCAGCAGTGGGGGGGGCTTAGAGACCCAGTACTTC CASSGGGLETQYF 13 TRBJ2-5 - TRBV7-2 -
TGTGCCAGTGGTGGACTAGCGGGGAACAATGAGCAGTTCTTC CASGGLAGNNEQFF 14 TRBJ2-1 - TRBV3-1/TRBV3-2 TRBD2
TGTGCCAGCGCGACAGGGGGGGGCGGCTATGGCTACACCTTC CASATGGGGYGYTF 14 TRBJ1-2 - TRBV28 TRBD1
TGTGCCAGCAGCCAATGGGGCAGTAGGGGCCACGAGCAGTACTTC CASSQWGSRGHEQYF 15 TRBJ2-7 - TRBV3-1/TRBV3-2 -
TGTGCCAGCAGCCAAGACACGGAACAGGGGGTTATTCTCGATAGCAATCAGCCCCAGCATTTT CASSQDTEQGVILDSNQPQHF 21 TRBJ1-5 - TRBV14 TRBD1